The 21 T cell receptor beta chains below were found in one sample sequenced in a study of blood T cells in healthy people across ages. Using a J-beta primer mix together with a sample-barcoded 5' primer, a second PCR was run for roughly 6 to 12 cycles. TCRdb fed the 5' RACE reads into MiXCR, producing one record per CDR3 protein. Of some 800,000 distinct CDR3 sequences listed, approximately 25% are singletons. The same sample was also used in a study of T cells of mothers and their children.

Sequenced: blood. Every receptor here comes from a boy aged 5-17 years in good health.

The sample holds a few counts of this clonotype. The J gene is TRBJ2-5, the V gene TRBV12-3 or TRBV12-4; TRBD1 matches at 9 bases. The J call is uncertain, as TRBJ2-7 better fits the DNA end. This CDR3 contains 14 residues. The DNA for the CDR3 is TGTGCCAGCAGGACGGACAGGGGACCCTACGAGCAGTACTTC. Translation gives CASRTDRGPYEQYF.

This clonotype was found a few times. The V and J genes are TRBV6-2 or TRBV6-3 and TRBJ1-2; D perhaps matches TRBD1 (5 bases). The CDR3 is 15 residues long. The germline CDR1 and CDR2 sequences are MNHEY and SVGEGT. Trimming cost V 8 bases and J 2 bases, with 18 bases left between them. For the CDR3, the DNA is TGTGCCAGCGGTTTAATCTGGGACGAGAACTATGGCTACACCTTC. The encoded protein is CASGLIWDENYGYTF.

This clonotype was detected only a few times. The chain recombines TRBV4-3 with TRBJ1-5; no reliable D call. Trimming removed 1 base from V and 0 bases from J, with 7 bases in between. Germline CDR1 LGHNA, CDR2 YSLEER. The CDR3 is made up of 15 amino acids. CDR3 in DNA: TGCGCCAGCAGCCAAGGACATAATAGCAATCAGCCCCAGCATTTT. It encodes CASSQGHNSNQPQHF.

This clonotype has only a few counts. The rearrangement links TRBV18 to TRBJ2-3, with D hard to call. V was pared by 5 bases and J by 6 bases, with 18 bases between. Germline CDR1 is KGHSH and CDR2 is LQKENI. The CDR3 has 15 amino acids. The CDR3 nucleotides read TGTGCCAGCTCAGCCACGCGCAACTCAGCCGATACGCAGTATTTT. It translates to CASSATRNSADTQYF.

The J gene is TRBJ2-5, the V gene TRBV29-1; 7 positions match TRBD1. This CDR3 spans 15 amino acids. CDR1 and CDR2 (germline): SQVTM, ANQGSEA. V shed 4 bases, J shed 1 base, and the junction held 9 bases outside the gene matches. The CDR3 bases are TGCAGCGTTGTTCTTCAGGGGGTGGTCCAAGAGACCCAGTACTTC. This encodes CSVVLQGVVQETQYF.

The chain combines TRBV7-2 with TRBJ2-4, with no clear D. This CDR3 has 17 amino acids. CDR1 is SGHTA and CDR2 is FQGNSA in the germline V gene. Trimming stripped 6 bases from V and 0 bases from J, with 18 bases between. The CDR3 here is CASSSTLANIAKNIQYF. The CDR3 DNA reads TGTGCCAGCAGTTCTACTTTAGCAAATATAGCCAAAAACATTCAGTACTTC.

The CDR3 nucleotides read TGTGCCAGCGGACAACGTAACACCGGGGAGCTGTTTTTT. Its protein is CASGQRNTGELFF. The chain employs TRBV27 and TRBJ2-2; TRBD1 might be the D (5 bases). CDR3 size: 13 residues. The germline V and J ends were trimmed by 8 bases and 2 bases, with 9 bases remaining between them. Germline V gene lookup returns CDR1 MNHEY and CDR2 SMNVEV (reference sequence).

This chain connects TRBV5-5 to TRBJ1-2, with D perhaps matching TRBD1 (6 bases). The ends were cut back, 4 bases at V and 2 bases at J, with 18 bases in the middle. The CDR3 runs 16 residues. In germline, CDR1 is SGHKS, CDR2 YYEKEE (reference sequence). CDR3: CASSPYGGGGNYGYTF. The CDR3, as DNA: TGTGCCAGCAGCCCCTACGGTGGAGGGGGGAACTATGGCTACACCTTC. The full variable domain, rest sourced from reference TRBV5-5 and TRBJ1-2, is DAGVTQSPTHLIKTRGQQVTLRCSPISGHKSVSWYQQVLGQGPQFIFQYYEKEERGRGNFPDRFSARQFPNYSSELNVNALLLGDSALYLCASSPYGGGGNYGYTFGSGTRLTVV.

The CDR3, as DNA: TGTGCCAGCAGCCAAGATCGGGCTAGCGGCCAAGAGACCCAGTACTTC. Translation: CASSQDRASGQETQYF. V is TRBV14 and J is TRBJ2-5; 7 nucleotides agree with TRBD2. V gave up 0 bases and J gave up 1 base; unmatched junction bases: 5. The CDR3 runs to 16 residues. Germline V gene data show CDR1 as SGHDN and CDR2 as FVKESK.

The chain couples TRBV6-5 to TRBJ2-1; D is perhaps TRBD1 (6 bases). V was trimmed by 7 bases and J by 9 bases, leaving 10 bases between them. The CDR3 length is 11 residues. Per the germline V gene, CDR1 is MNHEY and CDR2 is SVGAGI. CDR3 coding DNA: TGTGCCAGCACCCTAGGGGGTGAGCAGTTCTTC. It translates to CASTLGGEQFF.

To note about this clonotype: One end of the junction varies from germline; a read error may be responsible. The V gene is TRBV9, the J gene TRBJ2-5, with TRBD1 matching over 10 bases. The J call is doubtful: the DNA matches TRBJ2-1 better. Germline CDR1 SGDLS, CDR2 YYNGEE. The CDR3 is 14 residues long. The CDR3 DNA is TGTGCCAGCAGCGGGACAGGGGGAACGAATGGGCAGTTCTTC. As protein: CASSGTGGTNGQFF.

The chain recombines TRBV9 with TRBJ2-5; D ambiguous. The V and J ends lost 0 bases and 5 bases respectively, with 8 bases between them. CDR3 size: 13 residues. CDR1 is SGDLS and CDR2 is YYNGEE in the germline V gene. The CDR3 coding sequence is TGTGCCAGCAGCGTAGGCCAGGCGGAGACCCAGTACTTC. This codes for CASSVGQAETQYF.

The gene calls are TRBV7-3 and TRBJ1-2; D call uncertain. Trimming shortened V by 5 bases and J by 9 bases, and 16 bases separated the two germline ends. This CDR3 has 13 residues. Germline CDR1 SGHTA, CDR2 FQGTGA. In DNA form, the CDR3 reads TGTGCCAGCAGCCCGGGTCCCCGGGAGAGCTACACCTTC. Its translation: CASSPGPRESYTF.

This clonotype has a handful of counts. This chain uses TRBV6-2 or TRBV6-3 with TRBJ2-5, with TRBD2 matching 10 bases. The V and J ends lost 0 bases and 5 bases, in that order; junction bases with no gene match: 6. Germline CDR1 MNHEY, CDR2 SVGEGT. The CDR3 runs to 16 residues. CDR3 in amino acids: CASSYSSGRAGETQYF. The CDR3 DNA reads TGTGCCAGCAGTTACTCCAGCGGGAGGGCCGGTGAGACCCAGTACTTC.

This clonotype was recorded a few times. The V gene is TRBV10-3, the J gene TRBJ1-5; no firm D call. The CDR3 spans 12 residues. V lost 4 bases and J lost 6, with 7 bases in between. CDR1 and CDR2 (germline): ENHRY, SYGVKD. In nucleotides, the CDR3 is TGTGCCATCAGTGTAAGAGGTCAGCCCCAGCATTTT. Amino acid sequence: CAISVRGQPQHF.

The chain is built from TRBV2 and TRBJ2-7, with D uncertain. Germline V CDR1 and CDR2: SNHLY, FYNNEI. The CDR3 has 13 residues. Trimming left V 9 bases short and J 6 bases short, with 18 bases between. CDR3 residues: CASSSLPESEQYF. Written as DNA, the CDR3 is TGTGCCAGTTCGTCTCTGCCGGAATCCGAGCAGTACTTC.

This chain links TRBV28 with TRBJ1-1; D gene uncertain. V gave up 3 bases and J gave up 0 bases, with 11 bases separating them. This CDR3 is 15 amino acids long. From germline, CDR1 is MDHEN and CDR2 SYDVKM. CDR3 nucleotides: TGTGCCAGCAGTTTTCTCCTGCCGATGAACACTGAAGCTTTCTTT. Its translation: CASSFLLPMNTEAFF.

The rearrangement joins TRBV25-1 to TRBJ1-1, with D unresolved. The germline gives CDR1 MGHDK, CDR2 SYGVNS. CDR3 length: 14 amino acids. V was clipped by 5 bases and J by 3 bases, with 13 bases between them. CDR3 in amino acids: CASSLGIMDTEAFF. In DNA form, the CDR3 reads TGTGCCAGCAGTTTGGGTATTATGGACACTGAAGCTTTCTTT.

J is TRBJ2-5 and V is TRBV20-1, with a tentative D call TRBD1 (5 bases). The J call is in doubt because the DNA end fits TRBJ2-7 better. CDR1 and CDR2 from the germline V gene are DFQATT and SNEGSKA (reference sequence). This CDR3 spans 14 amino acids. The CDR3: CSAARTDNRYEQYF. The CDR3 nucleotides read TGCAGTGCTGCCCGAACGGACAATAGATACGAGCAGTACTTC.

This clonotype was seen more than once but under ten times. CDR3 protein: CASSTGQGAFGQPQHF. The CDR3 bases are TGTGCCAGCAGTACCGGACAGGGGGCTTTCGGTCAGCCCCAGCATTTT. The rearrangement uses TRBV28 and TRBJ1-5; the match to TRBD1 covers 11 bases. The V and J ends lost 5 bases and 6 bases, in that order; junction bases with no gene match: 9. The CDR3 length is 16 residues. CDR1 and CDR2 from the germline V gene are MDHEN and SYDVKM.

The chain employs TRBV2 and TRBJ2-5, with D unresolved. V lost 4 bases and J lost 2, with 8 bases in between. Germline CDR1 is SNHLY and CDR2 is FYNNEI. The CDR3 totals 13 residues. The CDR3 here is CASSGTRQETQYF. The DNA of the CDR3 is TGTGCCAGCAGTGGGACCAGACAAGAGACCCAGTACTTC.